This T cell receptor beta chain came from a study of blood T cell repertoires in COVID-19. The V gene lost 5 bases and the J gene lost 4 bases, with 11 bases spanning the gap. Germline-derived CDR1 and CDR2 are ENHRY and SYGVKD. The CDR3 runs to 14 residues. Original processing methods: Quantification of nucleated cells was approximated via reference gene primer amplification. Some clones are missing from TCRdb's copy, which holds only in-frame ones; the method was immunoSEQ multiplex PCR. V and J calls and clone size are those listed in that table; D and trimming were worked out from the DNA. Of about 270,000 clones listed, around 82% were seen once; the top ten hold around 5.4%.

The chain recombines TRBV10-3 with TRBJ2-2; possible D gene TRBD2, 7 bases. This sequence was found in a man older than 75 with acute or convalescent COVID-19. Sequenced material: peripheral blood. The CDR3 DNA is TGTGCCATCAGTAAAGGGGGGGCCACCGGGGAGCTGTTTTTT. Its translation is CAISKGGATGELFF.